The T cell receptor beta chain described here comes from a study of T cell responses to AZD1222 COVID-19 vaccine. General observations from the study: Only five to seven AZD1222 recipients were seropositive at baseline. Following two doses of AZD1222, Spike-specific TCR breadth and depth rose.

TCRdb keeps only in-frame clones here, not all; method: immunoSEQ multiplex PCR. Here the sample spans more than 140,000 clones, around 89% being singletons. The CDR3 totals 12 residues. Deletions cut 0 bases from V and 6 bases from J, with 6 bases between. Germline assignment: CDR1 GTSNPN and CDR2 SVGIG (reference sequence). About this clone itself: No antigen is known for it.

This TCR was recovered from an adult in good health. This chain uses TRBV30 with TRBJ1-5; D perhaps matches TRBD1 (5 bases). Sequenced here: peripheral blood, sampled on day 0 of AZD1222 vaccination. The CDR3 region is CAWSVGAQPQHF. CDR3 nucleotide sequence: TGTGCCTGGAGTGTAGGGGCTCAGCCCCAGCATTTT. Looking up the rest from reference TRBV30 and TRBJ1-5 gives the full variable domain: SQTIHQWPATLVQPVGSPLSLECTVEGTSNPNLYWYRQAAGRGLQLLFYSVGIGQISSEVPQNLSASRPQDRQFILSSKKLLLSDSGFYLCAWSVGAQPQHFGDGTRLSIL.